A single sample is the source of the 32 T cell receptor beta chains below, sequenced in a study of T cell responses to AZD1222 COVID-19 vaccine. Libraries were prepared by immunoSEQ multiplex PCR; TCRdb keeps only in-frame clonotypes and omits some of them. The sample records 150,000 to 200,000 clones, about 87% being singletons. The sample was peripheral blood, taken on day 0 of MenACWY control vaccination. The source is an adult in good health.

Note on this clone: A read error is possible here, since a much larger clone lies one base away. Other DNA sequences in the same sample also yield this CDR3. The chain links TRBV19 to TRBJ2-1; no definite D call. Germline-derived CDR1 and CDR2 are LNHDA and SQIVND (reference sequence). This CDR3 spans 14 amino acids. V shed 3 bases and J shed 5 bases, with 11 bases lying between them. CDR3 amino acids: CASSILGRNNEQFF. The CDR3 nucleotides are TGTGCCAGTAGTATTCTAGGCAGGAACAATGAGCAGTTCTTC.

The genes are TRBV19 and TRBJ1-5; possible D gene TRBD1, 6 bases. The germline V gene encodes CDR1 LNHDA and CDR2 SQIVND (reference sequence). Between the trimmed V and J ends, which lost 5 bases and 7 bases, there was a span of 12 bases. This CDR3 region has 13 residues. The CDR3 coding sequence is TGTGCCAGTAGTCCCGACAGGATACAGCCCCAGCATTTT. Translating it yields CASSPDRIQPQHF.

The chain joins TRBV7-2 to TRBJ2-7, with D perhaps TRBD1 (5 bases). Trimming removed 6 bases at V and 2 bases at J, with 14 bases between. Germline CDR1 reads SGHTA; CDR2 reads FQGNSA. The CDR3 is made up of 14 amino acids. For the CDR3, the DNA is TGTGCCAGCAGGGAGACAGTGACTGCCTACGAGCAGTACTTC. Encoded protein: CASRETVTAYEQYF.

The gene calls are TRBV6-1 and TRBJ2-7; TRBD1 agrees at 8 bases. V shed 0 bases and J 5 bases; nucleotides not matched to a gene: 6. Germline V CDR1 and CDR2: MNHNS, SASEGT. CDR3 length equals 15 residues. The CDR3: CASSEAGRGLDEQYF. CDR3 nucleotides: TGTGCCAGCAGTGAAGCGGGCAGGGGGCTTGACGAGCAGTACTTC.

CDR3 loop: CASSPSGTQYF. Here the CDR3 DNA reads TGTGCCAGCTCACCGTCTGGGACCCAGTACTTC. This rearrangement joins TRBV18 to TRBJ2-5; unclear D gene. This CDR3 is 11 amino acids long. Trimming took off 3 bases at V and 7 bases at J, with 6 bases between the two ends. Germline lookup yields CDR1 KGHSH and CDR2 LQKENI.

The rearrangement joins TRBV6-2 or TRBV6-3 to TRBJ2-7, with TRBD1 matching 7 bases. This CDR3 spans 17 amino acids. With 0 bases clipped from V and 2 bases from J, the junction kept 10 bases outside the gene matches. Germline lookup yields CDR1 MNHEY and CDR2 SVGEGT. The CDR3 reads CASSYSPGTEDTYEQYF. In nucleotides, the CDR3 is TGTGCCAGCAGTTACTCGCCGGGGACAGAAGATACCTACGAGCAGTACTTC.

The chain combines TRBV14 with TRBJ2-5; the D gene could be TRBD1 or TRBD2 (6 bases each). The germline V gene has CDR1 SGHDN and CDR2 FVKESK. The CDR3 is 14 amino acids. V lost 9 bases, J lost 7 bases, and 21 bases lay in between. The CDR3 loop reads CASSKGGRDGTQYF. DNA for the CDR3: TGTGCCAGTTCCAAAGGGGGGAGAGACGGGACCCAGTACTTC.

This clone was picked up a small number of times. This chain links TRBV6-2 or TRBV6-3 with TRBJ1-5, with no clear D. V shed 0 bases and J shed 4 bases, with 7 bases lying between them. The germline CDR1 and CDR2 sequences are MNHEY and SVGEGT. CDR3 length: 14 residues. The CDR3 sequence: CASSYSSQNQPQHF. CDR3 coding DNA: TGTGCCAGCAGTTACTCGAGCCAGAATCAGCCCCAGCATTTT.

The rearrangement joins TRBV10-3 to TRBJ1-2; D remains unclear. The V gene's germline CDR1 is ENHRY and CDR2 SYGVKD. Trimming took 3 bases from V and 4 from J, leaving 9 bases between them. CDR3 size: 13 residues. This chain's CDR3 is CAISEREGYGYTF. The CDR3 nucleotides are TGTGCCATCAGTGAACGGGAGGGCTATGGCTACACCTTC.

The rearrangement links TRBV5-1 to TRBJ1-2; D is ambiguous. Germline CDR1 SGHRS, CDR2 YFSETQ. The germline V and J ends were trimmed by 3 bases and 8 bases, with 11 bases remaining between them. This CDR3 has 12 residues. Written as DNA, the CDR3 is TGCGCCAGCAGCTGGTCGGAAGGGGGCTACACCTTC. As protein: CASSWSEGGYTF. Full variable domain (outside the CDR3, taken from reference TRBV5-1 and TRBJ1-2): KAGVTQTPRYLIKTRGQQVTLSCSPISGHRSVSWYQQTPGQGLQFLFEYFSETQRNKGNFPGRFSGRQFSNSRSEMNVSTLELGDSALYLCASSWSEGGYTFGSGTRLTVV.

CDR3 in DNA: TGTGCCAGCAGCCGCTCGAGGTGGGGAGCTAACTATGGCTACACCTTC. Amino acids: CASSRSRWGANYGYTF. V is TRBV11-2 and J is TRBJ1-2; D not resolved. V was cut by 5 bases and J by 0 bases, with 16 bases left in between. The CDR3 sequence is 16 residues long. Germline V gene lookup returns CDR1 SGHAT and CDR2 FQNNGV.

The CDR3 is CASSLYKDEKLFF. DNA for the CDR3: TGTGCCAGCAGCTTATACAAAGATGAAAAACTGTTTTTT. This chain links TRBV5-5 with TRBJ1-4; D is ambiguous. From germline, CDR1 is SGHKS and CDR2 YYEKEE (reference sequence). V lost 2 bases and J lost 6, with 8 bases in between. CDR3 length equals 13 residues. The full variable domain, in which reference TRBV5-5 and TRBJ1-4 provide the parts outside the CDR3, is DAGVTQSPTHLIKTRGQQVTLRCSPISGHKSVSWYQQVLGQGPQFIFQYYEKEERGRGNFPDRFSARQFPNYSSELNVNALLLGDSALYLCASSLYKDEKLFFGSGTQLSVL.

This chain joins TRBV2 and TRBJ1-1; D is possibly TRBD1 (5 bases). CDR3 length equals 10 residues. The V gene lost 9 bases and the J gene lost 7 bases, with 9 bases spanning the gap. Germline V gene data show CDR1 as SNHLY and CDR2 as FYNNEI. CDR3 sequence reads: CASGGSEAFF. The CDR3 DNA reads TGTGCCAGTGGGGGAAGTGAAGCTTTCTTT.

The J gene is TRBJ2-2, the V gene TRBV19; 8 bases align to TRBD2. Germline CDR1 and CDR2: LNHDA and SQIVND (reference sequence). The CDR3 consists of 14 residues. Trimming cost V 4 bases and J 5 bases; bases outside gene matches: 3. Written as DNA, the CDR3 is TGTGCCAGTAGTACGGGACTAGGGACCGGGGAGCTGTTTTTT. Its protein is CASSTGLGTGELFF. Based on the CDR3 plus reference TRBV19 and TRBJ2-2, the full variable domain is DGGITQSPKYLFRKEGQNVTLSCEQNLNHDAMYWYRQDPGQGLRLIYYSQIVNDFQKGDIAEGYSVSREKKESFPLTVTSAQKNPTAFYLCASSTGLGTGELFFGEGSRLTVL.

This clone occurred once. CDR3 loop: CASSSNNEQFF. CDR3 in DNA: TGTGCCAGCAGCTCTAACAATGAGCAGTTCTTC. The gene calls are TRBV7-3 and TRBJ2-1; D is unclear. V gave up 4 bases and J gave up 5 bases, with 3 bases separating them. CDR1 is SGHTA and CDR2 is FQGTGA in the germline V gene. The CDR3 loop spans 11 amino acids. The full variable domain, its missing parts supplied by reference TRBV7-3 and TRBJ2-1, is GAGVSQTPSNKVTEKGKYVELRCDPISGHTALYWYRQSLGQGPEFLIYFQGTGAADDSGLPNDRFFAVRPEGSVSTLKIQRTERGDSAVYLCASSSNNEQFFGPGTRLTVL.

This clone has more than one count but fewer than ten. The J gene is TRBJ2-7, the V gene TRBV7-9; 10 nucleotides agree with TRBD1. CDR3 size: 15 residues. Germline V gene sequence: CDR1 SEHNR, CDR2 FQNEAQ (reference sequence). With 5 bases clipped from V and 4 bases from J, the junction kept 8 bases outside the gene matches. For the CDR3, the DNA is TGTGCCAGCAGCGTCGGACAGGGGGACTTGTACGAGCAGTACTTC. This gives the protein CASSVGQGDLYEQYF.

The rearrangement uses TRBV9 and TRBJ1-4; D is undetermined. V was pared by 2 bases and J by 8 bases, with 10 bases between. The CDR3 contains 13 residues. The germline V gene has CDR1 SGDLS and CDR2 YYNGEE. CDR3 sequence reads: CASSVATGEKLFF. CDR3 in DNA: TGTGCCAGCAGCGTGGCGACCGGGGAAAAACTGTTTTTT. Based on the CDR3 plus reference TRBV9 and TRBJ1-4, the full variable domain is DSGVTQTPKHLITATGQRVTLRCSPRSGDLSVYWYQQSLDQGLQFLIQYYNGEERAKGNILERFSAQQFPDLHSELNLSSLELGDSALYFCASSVATGEKLFFGSGTQLSVL.

The sample holds one count of this clone. This rearrangement joins TRBV9 to TRBJ2-3; the D is unclear. V dropped 7 bases and J dropped 2 bases, with 5 bases sitting between them. CDR3 length equals 11 residues. CDR1 is SGDLS and CDR2 is YYNGEE in the germline V gene. CDR3 region: CASGTTDTQYF. The CDR3 region has the DNA TGTGCCAGCGGAACCACAGATACGCAGTATTTT.

The rearrangement links TRBV30 to TRBJ2-7; unclear D gene. Looked up from germline, CDR1 is GTSNPN and CDR2 is SVGIG (reference sequence). CDR3 length: 13 residues. V lost 5 bases to trimming and J lost 3 bases, with 14 bases between them. The CDR3 reads CAWSLGKGYEQYF. The CDR3 DNA follows: TGTGCCTGGTCACTGGGGAAGGGCTACGAGCAGTACTTC. Based on the CDR3 plus reference TRBV30 and TRBJ2-7, the full variable domain is SQTIHQWPATLVQPVGSPLSLECTVEGTSNPNLYWYRQAAGRGLQLLFYSVGIGQISSEVPQNLSASRPQDRQFILSSKKLLLSDSGFYLCAWSLGKGYEQYFGPGTRLTVT.

V is TRBV6-1 and J is TRBJ2-7, with 10 bases identical to TRBD2. The CDR3 extends over 15 amino acids. The germline V gene encodes CDR1 MNHNS and CDR2 SASEGT. The V segment lost 3 bases and the J segment 0 bases; nucleotides outside the gene matches: 2. In nucleotides, the CDR3 is TGTGCCAGCAGTGACCTAGCGGGAGCCTCCTACGAGCAGTACTTC. Amino acids: CASSDLAGASYEQYF.

This clone has only one observation. The J gene is TRBJ1-6, the V gene TRBV7-2; D ambiguous. V was pared by 1 base and J by 2 bases, with 3 bases between. CDR1 is SGHTA, CDR2 FQGNSA, per germline. There are 14 residues in the CDR3. The CDR3 here is CASSLGAYNSPLHF. CDR3 DNA: TGTGCCAGCAGCTTAGGGGCCTATAATTCACCCCTCCACTTT.

This rearrangement joins TRBV3-1 (or the pseudogene TRBV3-2) to TRBJ1-4; a weak D match, TRBD1 (6 bases). The CDR3 spans 16 residues. V was trimmed by 1 base and J by 7 bases, leaving 16 bases between them. Germline CDR1 LGHDT, CDR2 YNNKEL (reference sequence). The CDR3 here is CASSQGGPGKGEKLFF. As DNA, the CDR3 is TGTGCCAGCAGCCAAGGGGGGCCCGGTAAAGGTGAAAAACTGTTTTTT.

This rearrangement joins TRBV29-1 to TRBJ2-5; 7 bases agree with TRBD1. The CDR3 is 12 amino acids. V was clipped by 6 bases and J by 5 bases; unmatched bases: 6. Germline V gene data show CDR1 as SQVTM and CDR2 as ANQGSEA. This chain's CDR3 is CSVVGGRETQYF. DNA of the CDR3: TGCAGCGTCGTAGGGGGCCGGGAGACCCAGTACTTC.

The rearrangement links TRBV29-1 to TRBJ2-1; 10 bases fit TRBD1. This CDR3 is built from 13 residues. Trimming at V came to 7 bases and at J to 9 bases, leaving 9 bases not matched to a gene. Germline-derived CDR1 and CDR2 are SQVTM and ANQGSEA. CDR3: CSGARDRGSEQFF. The CDR3 region has the DNA TGCAGCGGGGCGAGGGACAGGGGCTCTGAGCAGTTCTTC.

The CDR3 is CASSAFPGTYYGYTF. The CDR3 DNA is TGTGCCAGCAGCGCCTTCCCCGGGACATACTATGGCTACACCTTC. This chain joins TRBV7-2 and TRBJ1-2; D might be TRBD1 (6 bases). Germline V gene data show CDR1 as SGHTA and CDR2 as FQGNSA. The CDR3 is made up of 15 amino acids. V lost 5 bases and J 3 bases, leaving 16 bases between the germline ends.

On this clone itself: The sample contains more than one DNA sequence encoding this CDR3. J is TRBJ1-5 and V is TRBV3-1 (or the pseudogene TRBV3-2); tentative D call: TRBD1 (6 bases). CDR1 is LGHDT, CDR2 YNNKEL, per germline (reference sequence). V was cut by 6 bases and J by 4 bases, with 13 bases left in between. This CDR3 has 14 residues. CDR3 in amino acids: CASSPGQRNQPQHF. CDR3 nucleotides: TGTGCCAGCAGTCCCGGACAGAGAAATCAGCCCCAGCATTTT.

This clone occurred a few times. J is TRBJ1-6 and V is TRBV3-1 (or the pseudogene TRBV3-2), with D possibly matching TRBD1 (5 bases). The CDR3 contains 16 residues. Germline CDR1 LGHDT, CDR2 YNNKEL (reference sequence). V was cut by 6 bases and J by 8 bases, with 20 bases left in between. CDR3 nucleotides: TGTGCCAGCAGGAACGGGACGCCCGGCTGGGATTCACCCCTCCACTTT. Residues: CASRNGTPGWDSPLHF.

This chain uses TRBV10-3 with TRBJ1-5; the D is unclear. This CDR3 comprises 14 residues. Germline-derived CDR1 and CDR2 are ENHRY and SYGVKD. Trimming pared 3 bases from V and 1 base from J, leaving 7 bases between. In nucleotides, the CDR3 is TGTGCCATCAGTGAAGAGGGAAGCAATCAGCCCCAGCATTTT. This translates into CAISEEGSNQPQHF.

The CDR3 region is CASSLVAGEDEQYF. CDR3 DNA: TGTGCCAGCAGCTTGGTAGCGGGAGAGGACGAGCAGTACTTC. The chain links TRBV5-6 to TRBJ2-7; 9 nucleotides line up with TRBD2. Per the germline V gene, CDR1 is SGHDT and CDR2 is YYEEEE. The CDR3 length is 14 residues. After removal of 0 bases from V and 5 bases from J, the junction contained 3 bases not matched to a gene.

The genes are TRBV19 and TRBJ2-3; the D gene is possibly TRBD2 (5 bases). Trimming left V 3 bases short and J 0 bases short, with 10 bases between. Germline V gene sequence: CDR1 LNHDA, CDR2 SQIVND (reference sequence). CDR3 length equals 15 residues. The CDR3 spells CASSIGSSSTDTQYF. The CDR3 DNA follows: TGTGCCAGTAGTATTGGGAGTTCTAGCACAGATACGCAGTATTTT. The variable domain in full, completed from reference TRBV19 and TRBJ2-3, reads DGGITQSPKYLFRKEGQNVTLSCEQNLNHDAMYWYRQDPGQGLRLIYYSQIVNDFQKGDIAEGYSVSREKKESFPLTVTSAQKNPTAFYLCASSIGSSSTDTQYFGPGTRLTVL.

CDR3 in DNA: TGTGCCAGCAGCGTAGAAGCAGCTGGCACAGATACGCAGTATTTT. Translated: CASSVEAAGTDTQYF. This rearrangement joins TRBV9 to TRBJ2-3; D call uncertain. V lost 0 bases and J lost 1, with 9 bases in between. CDR3 length equals 15 residues. Germline assignment: CDR1 SGDLS and CDR2 YYNGEE.

This sequence joins TRBV24-1 and TRBJ2-1; D call uncertain. CDR3 length: 15 residues. Trimming stripped 4 bases from V and 4 bases from J, with 13 bases between. CDR1 KGHDR and CDR2 SFDVKD come from the germline V gene. CDR3 residues: CATSETHTVYNEQFF. CDR3 sequence (DNA): TGTGCCACCAGTGAGACCCACACGGTTTACAATGAGCAGTTCTTC.